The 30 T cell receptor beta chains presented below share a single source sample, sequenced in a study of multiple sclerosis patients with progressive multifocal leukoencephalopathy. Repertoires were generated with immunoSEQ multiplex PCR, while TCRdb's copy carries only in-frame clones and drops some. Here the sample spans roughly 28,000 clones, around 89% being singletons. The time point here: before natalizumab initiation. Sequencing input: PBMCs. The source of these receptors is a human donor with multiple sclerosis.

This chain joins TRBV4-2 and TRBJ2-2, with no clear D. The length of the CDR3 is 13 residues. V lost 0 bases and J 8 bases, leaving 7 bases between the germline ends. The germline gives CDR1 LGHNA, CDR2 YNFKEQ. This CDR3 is CASSQDLRGELFF. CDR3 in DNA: TGTGCCAGCAGCCAAGACCTCCGTGGGGAGCTGTTTTTT.

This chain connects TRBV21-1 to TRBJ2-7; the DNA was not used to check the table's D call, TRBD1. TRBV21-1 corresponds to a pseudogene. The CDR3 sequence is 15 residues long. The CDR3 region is CASSQRDILSYEQYF. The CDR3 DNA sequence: TGTGCCAGCAGCCAACGGGACATTCTCTCCTACGAGCAGTACTTC.

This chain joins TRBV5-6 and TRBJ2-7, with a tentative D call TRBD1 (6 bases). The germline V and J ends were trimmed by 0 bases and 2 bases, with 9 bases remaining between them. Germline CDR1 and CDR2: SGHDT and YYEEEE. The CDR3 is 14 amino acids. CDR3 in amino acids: CASSLAGAPYEQYF. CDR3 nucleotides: TGTGCCAGCAGCTTGGCAGGGGCCCCCTACGAGCAGTACTTC.

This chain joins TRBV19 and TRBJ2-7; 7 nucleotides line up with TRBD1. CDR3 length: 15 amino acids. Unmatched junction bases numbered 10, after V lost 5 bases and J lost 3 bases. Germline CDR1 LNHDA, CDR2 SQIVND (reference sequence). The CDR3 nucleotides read TGTGCCAGTAGTGTATCCCGGGACAGTCTCTACGAGCAGTACTTC. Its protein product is CASSVSRDSLYEQYF. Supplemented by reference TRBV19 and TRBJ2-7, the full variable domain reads DGGITQSPKYLFRKEGQNVTLSCEQNLNHDAMYWYRQDPGQGLRLIYYSQIVNDFQKGDIAEGYSVSREKKESFPLTVTSAQKNPTAFYLCASSVSRDSLYEQYFGPGTRLTVT.

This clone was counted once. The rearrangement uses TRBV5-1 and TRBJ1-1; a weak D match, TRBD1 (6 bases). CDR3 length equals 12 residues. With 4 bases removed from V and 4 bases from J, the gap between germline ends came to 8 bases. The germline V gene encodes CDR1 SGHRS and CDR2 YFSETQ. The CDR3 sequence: CASSRGGTEAFF. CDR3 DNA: TGCGCCAGCAGCCGAGGGGGCACTGAAGCTTTCTTT.

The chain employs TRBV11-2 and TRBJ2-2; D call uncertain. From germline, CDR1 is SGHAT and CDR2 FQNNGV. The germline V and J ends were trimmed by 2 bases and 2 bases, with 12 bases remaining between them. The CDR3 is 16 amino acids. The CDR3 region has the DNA TGTGCCAGCAGCTTAACATCGGCGGTTAACACCGGGGAGCTGTTTTTT. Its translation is CASSLTSAVNTGELFF.

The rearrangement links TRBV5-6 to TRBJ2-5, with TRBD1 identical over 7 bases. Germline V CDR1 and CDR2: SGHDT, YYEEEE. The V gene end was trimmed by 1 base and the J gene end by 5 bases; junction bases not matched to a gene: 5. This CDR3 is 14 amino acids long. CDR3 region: CASSLTGVRETQYF. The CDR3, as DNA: TGTGCCAGCAGCTTGACAGGGGTCAGGGAGACCCAGTACTTC.

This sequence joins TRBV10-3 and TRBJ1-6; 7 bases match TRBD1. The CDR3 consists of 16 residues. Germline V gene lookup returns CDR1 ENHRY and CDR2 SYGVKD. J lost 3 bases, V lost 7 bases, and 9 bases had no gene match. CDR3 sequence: CAITSRGTNYNSPLHF. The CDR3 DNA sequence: TGTGCCATCACCAGCAGGGGGACTAACTATAATTCACCCCTCCACTTT.

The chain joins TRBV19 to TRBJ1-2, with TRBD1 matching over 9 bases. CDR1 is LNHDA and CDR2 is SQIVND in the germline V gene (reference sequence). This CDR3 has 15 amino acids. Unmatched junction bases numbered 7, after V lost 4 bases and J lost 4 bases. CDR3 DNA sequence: TGTGCCAGTAGTAACAGGGGGCGAGGCTCCTATGGCTACACCTTC. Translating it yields CASSNRGRGSYGYTF.

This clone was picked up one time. CDR3 amino acids: CASSRDRGRSNEKLFF. The CDR3 DNA reads TGTGCCAGCAGCCGCGACAGGGGCCGAAGTAATGAAAAACTGTTTTTT. The chain uses TRBV11-2 and TRBJ1-4, with 8 bases identical to TRBD1. V shed 5 bases and J 4 bases; nucleotides not matched to a gene: 9. CDR1 and CDR2 (germline): SGHAT, FQNNGV. This CDR3 contains 16 residues.

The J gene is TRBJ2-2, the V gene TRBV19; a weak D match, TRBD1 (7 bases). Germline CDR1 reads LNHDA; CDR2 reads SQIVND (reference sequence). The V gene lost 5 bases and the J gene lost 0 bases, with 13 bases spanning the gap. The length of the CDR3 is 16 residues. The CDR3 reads CASSGGGYANTGELFF. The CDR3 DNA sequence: TGTGCCAGTAGTGGAGGGGGCTACGCGAACACCGGGGAGCTGTTTTTT.

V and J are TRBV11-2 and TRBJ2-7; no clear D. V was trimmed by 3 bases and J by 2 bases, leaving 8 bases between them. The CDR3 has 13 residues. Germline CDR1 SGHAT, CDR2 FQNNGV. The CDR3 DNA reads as TGTGCCAGCAGCTTCACCCCGGCCTACGAGCAGTACTTC. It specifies CASSFTPAYEQYF. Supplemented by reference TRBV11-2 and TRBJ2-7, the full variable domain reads EAGVAQSPRYKIIEKRQSVAFWCNPISGHATLYWYQQILGQGPKLLIQFQNNGVVDDSQLPKDRFSAERLKGVDSTLKIQPAKLEDSAVYLCASSFTPAYEQYFGPGTRLTVT.

In DNA, the CDR3 is TGCGCCAGCAGCCCACCTGGGGAGGGCCATCGGGGCTACACCTTC. Protein sequence: CASSPPGEGHRGYTF. The chain carries TRBV5-1 and TRBJ1-2; no firm D call. The length of the CDR3 is 15 residues. V lost 4 bases and J 8 bases, leaving 21 bases between the germline ends. From germline, CDR1 is SGHRS and CDR2 YFSETQ.

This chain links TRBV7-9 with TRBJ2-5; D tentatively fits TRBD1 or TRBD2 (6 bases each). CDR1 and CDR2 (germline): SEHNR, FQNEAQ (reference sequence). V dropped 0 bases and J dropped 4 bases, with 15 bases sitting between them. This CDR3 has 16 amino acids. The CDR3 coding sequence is TGTGCCAGCAGCTTAGCGGTCCGGGGGCAGGTAGAGACCCAGTACTTC. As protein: CASSLAVRGQVETQYF.

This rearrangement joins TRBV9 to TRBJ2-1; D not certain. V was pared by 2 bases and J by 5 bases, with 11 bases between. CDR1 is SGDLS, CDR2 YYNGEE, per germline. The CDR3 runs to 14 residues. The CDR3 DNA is TGTGCCAGCAGCGTTAGCCAGACTCACAATGAGCAGTTCTTC. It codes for CASSVSQTHNEQFF.

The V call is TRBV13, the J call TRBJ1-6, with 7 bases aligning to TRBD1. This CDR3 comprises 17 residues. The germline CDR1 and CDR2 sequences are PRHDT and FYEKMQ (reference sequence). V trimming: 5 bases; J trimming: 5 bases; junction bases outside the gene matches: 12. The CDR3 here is CASSPHPGTANNSPLHF. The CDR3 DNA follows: TGTGCCAGCAGCCCCCATCCCGGGACAGCTAATAATTCACCCCTCCACTTT.

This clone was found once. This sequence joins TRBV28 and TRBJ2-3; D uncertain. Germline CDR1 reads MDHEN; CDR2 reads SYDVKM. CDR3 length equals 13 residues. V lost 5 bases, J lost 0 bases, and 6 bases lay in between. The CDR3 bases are TGTGCCAGCAGTAAGGACAGCACAGATACGCAGTATTTT. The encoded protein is CASSKDSTDTQYF.

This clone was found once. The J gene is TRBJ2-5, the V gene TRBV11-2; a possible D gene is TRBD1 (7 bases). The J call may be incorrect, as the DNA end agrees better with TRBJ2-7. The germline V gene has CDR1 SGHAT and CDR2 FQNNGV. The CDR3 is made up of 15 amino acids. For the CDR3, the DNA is TGTGCCAGCAGCTCCAACAGGGGACTGTACTACGAGCAGTACTTC. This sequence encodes CASSSNRGLYYEQYF.

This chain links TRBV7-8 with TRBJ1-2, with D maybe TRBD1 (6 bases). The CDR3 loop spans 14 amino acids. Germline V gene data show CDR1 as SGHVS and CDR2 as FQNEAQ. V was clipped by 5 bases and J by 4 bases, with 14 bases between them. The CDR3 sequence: CASSVTTGFYGYTF. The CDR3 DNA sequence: TGTGCCAGCAGCGTTACGACAGGATTCTATGGCTACACCTTC.

DNA of the CDR3: TGTGCCAGCAGCTCTCCGGATAATGAGCAGTTCTTC. Amino acids: CASSSPDNEQFF. This chain joins TRBV5-4 and TRBJ2-1; D is unclear. The germline V gene has CDR1 SGHNT and CDR2 YYREEE (reference sequence). The CDR3 has 12 residues. Trimming shortened V by 3 bases and J by 7 bases, and 8 bases separated the two germline ends.

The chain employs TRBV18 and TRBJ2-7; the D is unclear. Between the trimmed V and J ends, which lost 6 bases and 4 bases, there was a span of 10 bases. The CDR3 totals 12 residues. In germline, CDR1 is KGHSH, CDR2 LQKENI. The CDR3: CASSLVPYEQYF. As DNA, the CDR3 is TGTGCCAGCTCTTTAGTCCCATACGAGCAGTACTTC. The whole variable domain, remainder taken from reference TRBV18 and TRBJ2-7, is NAGVMQNPRHLVRRRGQEARLRCSPMKGHSHVYWYRQLPEEGLKFMVYLQKENIIDESGMPKERFSAEFPKEGPSILRIQQVVRGDSAAYFCASSLVPYEQYFGPGTRLTVT.

CDR3 coding DNA: TGTGCCAGCAGCTTACAGGGCGTCTATGGCTACACCTTC. Translated, it gives CASSLQGVYGYTF. The chain is built from TRBV5-6 and TRBJ1-2, with D possibly TRBD1 on 6 matching bases. V lost 2 bases to trimming and J lost 4 bases, with 9 bases between them. This CDR3 spans 13 amino acids. Germline V gene data show CDR1 as SGHDT and CDR2 as YYEEEE.

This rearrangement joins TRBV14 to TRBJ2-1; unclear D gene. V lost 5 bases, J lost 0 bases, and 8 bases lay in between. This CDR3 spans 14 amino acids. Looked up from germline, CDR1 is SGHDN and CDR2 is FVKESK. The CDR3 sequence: CASSWLSSYNEQFF. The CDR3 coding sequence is TGTGCCAGCAGCTGGCTTAGCTCCTACAATGAGCAGTTCTTC.

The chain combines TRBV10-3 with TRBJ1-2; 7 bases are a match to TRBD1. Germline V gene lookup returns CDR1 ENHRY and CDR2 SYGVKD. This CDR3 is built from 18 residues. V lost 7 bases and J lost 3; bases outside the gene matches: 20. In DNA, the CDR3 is TGTGCCATCACTTTCCGGAGATGGGACAGCAGAAAGTACTATGGCTACACCTTC. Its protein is CAITFRRWDSRKYYGYTF.

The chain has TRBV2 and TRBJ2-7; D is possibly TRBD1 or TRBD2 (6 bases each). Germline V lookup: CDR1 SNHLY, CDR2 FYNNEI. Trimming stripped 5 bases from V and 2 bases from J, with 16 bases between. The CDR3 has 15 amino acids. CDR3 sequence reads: CASSQAPGAPYEQYF. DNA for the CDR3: TGTGCCAGCAGTCAGGCCCCGGGGGCCCCCTACGAGCAGTACTTC.

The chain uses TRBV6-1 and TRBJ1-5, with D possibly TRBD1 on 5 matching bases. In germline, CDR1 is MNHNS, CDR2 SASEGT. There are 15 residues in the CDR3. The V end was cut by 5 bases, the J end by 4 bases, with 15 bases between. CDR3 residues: CASSLVAGGNQPQHF. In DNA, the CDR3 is TGTGCCAGCAGTTTAGTGGCGGGGGGTAATCAGCCCCAGCATTTT.

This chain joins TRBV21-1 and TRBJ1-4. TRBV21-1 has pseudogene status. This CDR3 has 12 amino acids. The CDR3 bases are TGTGCCAGCAGCACAAAAGGGGAAAAACTGTTTTTT. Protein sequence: CASSTKGEKLFF.

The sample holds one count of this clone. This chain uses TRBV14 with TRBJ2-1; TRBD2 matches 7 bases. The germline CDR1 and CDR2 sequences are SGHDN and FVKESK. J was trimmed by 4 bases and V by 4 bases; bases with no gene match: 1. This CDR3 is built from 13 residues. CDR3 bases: TGTGCCAGCAGCCCCGGGGGGTACAATGAGCAGTTCTTC. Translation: CASSPGGYNEQFF.

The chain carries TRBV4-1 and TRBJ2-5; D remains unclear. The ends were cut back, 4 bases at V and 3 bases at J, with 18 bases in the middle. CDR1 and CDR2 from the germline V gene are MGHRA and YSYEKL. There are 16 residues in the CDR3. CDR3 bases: TGCGCCAGCAGCCGTTACCTGTCGGGTGGAGAAGAGACCCAGTACTTC. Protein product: CASSRYLSGGEETQYF.

DNA of the CDR3: TGTGCCAGCAGTCTAAAGAAATGGGGTTCACCCCTCCACTTT. It translates to CASSLKKWGSPLHF. This chain uses TRBV27 with TRBJ1-6, with unresolved D. From germline, CDR1 is MNHEY and CDR2 SMNVEV (reference sequence). CDR3 length: 14 amino acids. Trimming removed 5 bases from V and 9 bases from J, with 14 bases in between.